The clone carrying this TCR beta chain was detected a few times. TCRdb re-called the 5' RACE reads through MiXCR, storing one row per CDR3 protein. The sample holds about 150,000 distinct CDR3 sequences, around 13% seen once. The record originates from a study of T-cell memory formation after mild COVID-19. Study overall: Most TCR clusters belonged to a single donor.

Germline lookup yields CDR1 LNHNV and CDR2 YYDKDF (reference sequence). The germline V and J ends were trimmed by 0 bases and 6 bases, with 9 bases remaining between them. CDR3 length equals 13 residues. The rearrangement uses TRBV15 and TRBJ2-7; D unresolved. This TCR was sampled from an adult woman who had mild COVID-19 (a few samples of this study predate the infection). Cell type and time point are not known. The specimen sequenced was PBMCs or a T cell subset sorted from them (not recorded which). Written as DNA, the CDR3 is TGTGCCACCAGCAGAGATCCCGATTCCGAGCAGTACTTC. Its translation is CATSRDPDSEQYF.